This T cell receptor (beta chain) was recovered during a study of neurological immune-mediated disorders. In the study overall: For the 35 or so multiple sclerosis patients, the disease was relapsing-remitting in approximately 30 and secondary progressive in 3.

Each sequencing run yielded over 170 million TCR-beta sequences from 15-18 subjects. TCRdb reprocessed the 5' RACE reads via MiXCR and lists one record per CDR3 protein. This sample has over 60,000 distinct CDR3 sequences, with 4% to 6% found just once. Study-level findings and limits: The greatest degree of TCR clonal expansion was observed in HTLV-1-associated myelopathy, with the lowest in multiple sclerosis, below that of healthy controls.

This clonotype was counted ten times or more. Its target is unknown. The V gene end was trimmed by 6 bases and the J gene end by 2 bases; junction bases not matched to a gene: 5. CDR1 and CDR2 (germline): DFQATT, SNEGSKA (reference sequence). The CDR3 extends over 14 amino acids. Unsorted libraries used 2 million PBMCs kept at -80 degrees C. The sample consisted of PBMCs. The rearrangement joins TRBV20-1 to TRBJ2-7, with 12 bases fitting TRBD2. The source of this sequence is a woman aged 25 to 39 with multiple sclerosis. The CDR3 is CSARTSGAPYEQYF. The CDR3 region has the DNA TGCAGTGCGCGGACTAGCGGGGCCCCCTACGAGCAGTACTTC.